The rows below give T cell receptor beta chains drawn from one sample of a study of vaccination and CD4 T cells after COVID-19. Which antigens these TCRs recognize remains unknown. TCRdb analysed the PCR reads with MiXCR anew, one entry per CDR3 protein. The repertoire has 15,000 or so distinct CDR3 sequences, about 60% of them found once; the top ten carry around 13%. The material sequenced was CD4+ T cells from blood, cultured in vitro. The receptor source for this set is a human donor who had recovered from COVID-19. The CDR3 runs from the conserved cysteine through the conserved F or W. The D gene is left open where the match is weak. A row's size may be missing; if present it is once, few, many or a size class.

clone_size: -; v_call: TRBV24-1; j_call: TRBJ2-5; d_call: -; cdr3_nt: TGTGCCACCAGCAACCCCAAACCAGCGCCAATGGGGCAAGAGACCCAGTACTTC; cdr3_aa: CATSNPKPAPMGQETQYF
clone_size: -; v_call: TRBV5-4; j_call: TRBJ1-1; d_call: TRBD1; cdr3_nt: TGTGCCAGCAGCCCCTGGACAGGGGGAAACACTGAAGCTTTCTTT; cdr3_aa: CASSPWTGGNTEAFF
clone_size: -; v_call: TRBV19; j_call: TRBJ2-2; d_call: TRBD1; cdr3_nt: TGTGCCAGTAGTACCGGACAGGGGTTGGCCGGGGAGCTGTTTTTT; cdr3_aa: CASSTGQGLAGELFF
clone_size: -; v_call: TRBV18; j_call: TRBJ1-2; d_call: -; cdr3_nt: TGTGCCAGCTCCGACGGACGCAACTATGGCTACACCTTC; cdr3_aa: CASSDGRNYGYTF
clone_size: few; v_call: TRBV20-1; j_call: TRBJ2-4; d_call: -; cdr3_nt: TGCAGTGCTAGTTTGGGGGGAGCCAAAAACATTCAGTACTTC; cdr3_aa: CSASLGGAKNIQYF
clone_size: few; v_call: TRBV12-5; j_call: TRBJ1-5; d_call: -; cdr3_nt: TGTGCTAGTGCCCTGCTTAGGGGGAGGCAGGACAATCAGCCCCAGCATTTT; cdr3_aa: CASALLRGRQDNQPQHF
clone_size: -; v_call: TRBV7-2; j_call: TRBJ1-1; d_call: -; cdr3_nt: TGTGCCAGCAGCTTAGGGTCTGGGATGAACACTGAAGCTTTCTTT; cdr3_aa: CASSLGSGMNTEAFF
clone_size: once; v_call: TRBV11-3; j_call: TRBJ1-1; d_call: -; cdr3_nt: TGTGCCAGCAGCCTCCCAGAGGCTGAAGCTTTCTTT; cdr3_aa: CASSLPEAEAFF
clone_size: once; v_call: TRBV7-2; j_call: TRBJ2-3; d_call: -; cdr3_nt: TGTGCCAGCAGCTTAACAGGGATCACAGATACGCAGTATTTT; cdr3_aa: CASSLTGITDTQYF
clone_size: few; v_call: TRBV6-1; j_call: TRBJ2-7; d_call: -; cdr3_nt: TGTGCCAGCAGTGTGGGGGGGGGCGGGACCCCGTACGAGCAGTACTTC; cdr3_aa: CASSVGGGGTPYEQYF
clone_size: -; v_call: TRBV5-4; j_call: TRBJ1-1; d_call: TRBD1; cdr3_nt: TGTGCCAGCAGCTTGGGAGTGACAGGGGGCACTGAAGCTTTCTTT; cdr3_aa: CASSLGVTGGTEAFF
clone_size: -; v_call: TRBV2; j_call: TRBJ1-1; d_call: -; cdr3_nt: TGTGCCAGCAGAGGCGGGTTGGAAGCTTTCTTT; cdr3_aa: CASRGGLEAFF
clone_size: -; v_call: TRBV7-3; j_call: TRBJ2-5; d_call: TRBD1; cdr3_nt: TGTGCCAGCAGCCCCACGGGACAGGGGGCGTGGGAGACCCAGTACTTC; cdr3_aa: CASSPTGQGAWETQYF
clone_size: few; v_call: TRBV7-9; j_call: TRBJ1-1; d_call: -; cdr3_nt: TGTGCCAGCAGCTTAAAGGCAGTCACTGAAGCTTTCTTT; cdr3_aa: CASSLKAVTEAFF
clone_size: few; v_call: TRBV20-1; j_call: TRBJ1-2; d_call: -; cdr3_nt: TGCAGCGCGGGTCCTCCTGGGGTCTATGGCTACACCTTC; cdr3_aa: CSAGPPGVYGYTF
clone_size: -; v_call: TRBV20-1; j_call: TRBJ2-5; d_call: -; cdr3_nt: TGCAGTGCTAGCCCCCTAGCCCGAGAGACCCAGTACTTC; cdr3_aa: CSASPLARETQYF
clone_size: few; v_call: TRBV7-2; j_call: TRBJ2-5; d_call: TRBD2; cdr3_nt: TGTGCCAGCAGCTTTAGTCTACTAGCGGGAGGCCGGGGAGAGACCCAGTACTTC; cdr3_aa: CASSFSLLAGGRGETQYF
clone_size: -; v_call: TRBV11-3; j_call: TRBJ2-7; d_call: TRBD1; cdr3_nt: TGTGCCAGCAGGACAGGGTCAACCTACGAGCAGTACTTC; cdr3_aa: CASRTGSTYEQYF
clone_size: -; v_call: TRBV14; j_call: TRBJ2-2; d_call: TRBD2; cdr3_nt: TGTGCCAGCAGCCAAGGGAGCGGGGCGAACACCGGGGAGCTGTTTTTT; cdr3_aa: CASSQGSGANTGELFF
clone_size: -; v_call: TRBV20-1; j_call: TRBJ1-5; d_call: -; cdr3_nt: TGCAGTGCGACCCCGAACAATCAGCCCCAGCATTTT; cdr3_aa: CSATPNNQPQHF
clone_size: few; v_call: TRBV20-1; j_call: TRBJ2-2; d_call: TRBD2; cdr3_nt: TGCAGTGCTAGTCTCTTCGCTAGCGGGATTGCGAACACCGGGGAGCTGTTTTTT; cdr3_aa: CSASLFASGIANTGELFF
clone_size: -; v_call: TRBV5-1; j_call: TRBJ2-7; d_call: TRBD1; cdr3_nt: TGCGCCAGCAGTTTGGACAGGGTCCACGAGCAGTACTTC; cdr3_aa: CASSLDRVHEQYF
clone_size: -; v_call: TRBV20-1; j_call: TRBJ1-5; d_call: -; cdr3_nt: TGCAGTGGGGGCACTCAGCCCCAGCATTTT; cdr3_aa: CSGGTQPQHF
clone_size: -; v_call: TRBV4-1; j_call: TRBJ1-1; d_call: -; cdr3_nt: TGCGCCAGCAGCCAAGATTGGGGGCGGGGGGACACTGAAGCTTTCTTT; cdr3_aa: CASSQDWGRGDTEAFF
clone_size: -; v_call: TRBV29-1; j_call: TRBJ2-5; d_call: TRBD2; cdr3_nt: TGCAGCGATAGGACTAGCGGAGAGACCCAGTACTTC; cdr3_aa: CSDRTSGETQYF
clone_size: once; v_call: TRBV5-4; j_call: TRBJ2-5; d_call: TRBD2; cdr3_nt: TGTGCCAGCAGCCCGGGTCGGACTAGCGGAGAACAAGAGACCCAGTACTTC; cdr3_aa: CASSPGRTSGEQETQYF
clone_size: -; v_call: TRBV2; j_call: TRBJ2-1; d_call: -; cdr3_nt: TGTGCCAGCAGTGGGGGGGGGCCGAGCTCCTACAATGAGCAGTTCTTC; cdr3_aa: CASSGGGPSSYNEQFF
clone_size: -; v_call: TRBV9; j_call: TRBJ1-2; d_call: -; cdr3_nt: TGTGCCAGCAGCGTAGTGTCTAGCCAGGGGGGCTACACCTTC; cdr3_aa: CASSVVSSQGGYTF
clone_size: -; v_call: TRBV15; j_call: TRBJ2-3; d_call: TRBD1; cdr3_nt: TGTGCCACCCGCGGACAGGGGACAGATACGCAGTATTTT; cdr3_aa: CATRGQGTDTQYF
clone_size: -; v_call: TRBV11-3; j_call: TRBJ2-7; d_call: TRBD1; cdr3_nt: TGTGCCAGCAGCTCCCCAGGGGGACAGGCCTACGAGCAGTACTTC; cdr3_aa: CASSSPGGQAYEQYF
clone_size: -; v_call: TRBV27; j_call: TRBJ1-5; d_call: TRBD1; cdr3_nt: TGTGCCAGCAGTCCGTGGACAGGGTCCATGAGCAATCAGCCCCAGCATTTT; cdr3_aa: CASSPWTGSMSNQPQHF
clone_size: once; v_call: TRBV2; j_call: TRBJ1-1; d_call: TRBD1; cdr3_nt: TGTGCCAGCGGGAGACAGGGACTCACTGAAGCTTTCTTT; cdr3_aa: CASGRQGLTEAFF
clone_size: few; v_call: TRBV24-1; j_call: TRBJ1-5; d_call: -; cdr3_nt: TGTGCCACCAGTGACGACGATAGCAATCAGCCCCAGCATTTT; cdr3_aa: CATSDDDSNQPQHF
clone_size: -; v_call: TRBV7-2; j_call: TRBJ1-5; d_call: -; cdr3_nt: TGTGCCAGCAGCTTAGAGGCTAGCAATCAGCCCCAGCATTTT; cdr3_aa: CASSLEASNQPQHF
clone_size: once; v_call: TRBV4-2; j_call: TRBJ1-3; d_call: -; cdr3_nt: TGTGCCAGCAGCCAAGGGGCTGACTACTCTGGAAACACCATATATTTT; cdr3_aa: CASSQGADYSGNTIYF
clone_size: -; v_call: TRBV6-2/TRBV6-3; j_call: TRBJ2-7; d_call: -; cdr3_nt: TGTGCCAGCAGTTCCCTTGGGGGGCCGACCTACGAGCAGTACTTC; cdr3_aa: CASSSLGGPTYEQYF
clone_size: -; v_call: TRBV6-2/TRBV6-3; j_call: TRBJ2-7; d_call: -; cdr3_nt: TGTGCCAGCAGTTACCCGGACCGCGGTAGAAGCTCCTACGAGCAGTACTTC; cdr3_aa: CASSYPDRGRSSYEQYF
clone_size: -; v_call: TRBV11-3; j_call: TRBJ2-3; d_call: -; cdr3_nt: TGTGCCAGCAGCTTAGGCAACCCAGATACGCAGTATTTT; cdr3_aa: CASSLGNPDTQYF
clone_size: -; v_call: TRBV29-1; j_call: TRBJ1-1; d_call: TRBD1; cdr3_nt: TGCAGCGTTGACCGACAGGGTTTGACTGAAGCTTTCTTT; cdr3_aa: CSVDRQGLTEAFF
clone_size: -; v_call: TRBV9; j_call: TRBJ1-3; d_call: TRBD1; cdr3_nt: TGTGCCAGCAGCATGGGGACAGGGAAAAACACCATATATTTT; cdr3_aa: CASSMGTGKNTIYF
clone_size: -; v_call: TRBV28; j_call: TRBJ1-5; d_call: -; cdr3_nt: TGTGCCAGCAGCCTTACGGGGCCGGGCAATCAGCCCCAGCATTTT; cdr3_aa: CASSLTGPGNQPQHF
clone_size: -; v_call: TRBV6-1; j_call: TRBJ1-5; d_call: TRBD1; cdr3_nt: TGTGCCAGCAGCCCTTCTGGGACAGGGGGCGTTTTACGACAGCCCCAGCATTTT; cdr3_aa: CASSPSGTGGVLRQPQHF
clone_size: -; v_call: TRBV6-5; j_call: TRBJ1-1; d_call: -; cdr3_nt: TGTGCCAGCAGTTACCAGACTCCCATGAACACTGAAGCTTTCTTT; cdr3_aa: CASSYQTPMNTEAFF
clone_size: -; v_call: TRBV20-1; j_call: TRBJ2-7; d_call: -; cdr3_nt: TGCAGTGCTTCCTGGGGGGAGGTTCTCAACGAGCAGTACTTC; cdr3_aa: CSASWGEVLNEQYF
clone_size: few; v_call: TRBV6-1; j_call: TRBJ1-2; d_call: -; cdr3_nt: TGTGCCAGCAGTGTCCTTCCTAAGCCTAACTATGGCTACACCTTC; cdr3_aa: CASSVLPKPNYGYTF
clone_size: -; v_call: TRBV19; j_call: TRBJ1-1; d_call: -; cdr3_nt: TGTGCCAGTAGTATTCGAAAGGGGCGAGGCACTGAAGCTTTCTTT; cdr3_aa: CASSIRKGRGTEAFF
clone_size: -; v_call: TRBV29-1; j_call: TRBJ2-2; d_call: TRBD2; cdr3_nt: TGCAGCGCATCATCTAGCGGAGTTTACACCGGGGAGCTGTTTTTT; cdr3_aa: CSASSSGVYTGELFF
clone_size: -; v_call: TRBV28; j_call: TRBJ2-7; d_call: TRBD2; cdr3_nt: TGTGCCAGCCCACCCGGGACTAGCGGGGGGAATTCCTACGAGCAGTACTTC; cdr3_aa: CASPPGTSGGNSYEQYF
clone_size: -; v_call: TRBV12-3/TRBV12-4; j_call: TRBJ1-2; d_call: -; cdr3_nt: TGTGCCAGCAGTTTAATAGGAAGAGACTATGGCTACACCTTC; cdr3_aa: CASSLIGRDYGYTF
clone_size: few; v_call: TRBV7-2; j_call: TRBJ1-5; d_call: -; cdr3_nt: TGTGCCAGCAGCCAAATGCGGGGCAATCAGCCCCAGCATTTT; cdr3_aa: CASSQMRGNQPQHF
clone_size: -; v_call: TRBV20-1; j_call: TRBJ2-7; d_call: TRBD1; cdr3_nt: TGCAGTGCTAGAGATCCAGGGACAGGGAGCTACGAGCAGTACTTC; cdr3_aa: CSARDPGTGSYEQYF
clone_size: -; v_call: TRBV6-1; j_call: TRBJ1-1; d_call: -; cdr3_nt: TGTGCCGCACAGACAGGACTGAACACTGAAGCTTTCTTT; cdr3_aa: CAAQTGLNTEAFF
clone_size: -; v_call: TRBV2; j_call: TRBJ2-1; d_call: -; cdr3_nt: TGTGCCAGCGGGGACTGGGGCCCCTACAATGAGCAGTTCTTC; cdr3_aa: CASGDWGPYNEQFF
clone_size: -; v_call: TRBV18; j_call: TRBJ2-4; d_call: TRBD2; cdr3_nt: TGTGCCAGCTCACCCACTAGCGGGAGGGAAATCATTCAGTACTTC; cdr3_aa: CASSPTSGREIIQYF
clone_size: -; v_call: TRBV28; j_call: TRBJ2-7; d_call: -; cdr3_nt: TGTGCCAGCAGTTCCCTTTACGAGCAGTACTTC; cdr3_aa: CASSSLYEQYF
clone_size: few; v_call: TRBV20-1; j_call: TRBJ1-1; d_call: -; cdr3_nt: TGCAGTGCTCCCAGCGACGGGGTGAACACTGAAGCTTTCTTT; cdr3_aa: CSAPSDGVNTEAFF
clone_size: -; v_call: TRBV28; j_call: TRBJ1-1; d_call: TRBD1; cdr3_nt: TGTGCCAGCAGGACAGGGGGCGTGGGGAACACTGAAGCTTTCTTT; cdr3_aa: CASRTGGVGNTEAFF
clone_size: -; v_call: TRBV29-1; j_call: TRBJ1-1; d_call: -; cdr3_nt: TGCAGCGTTGCAGTTAATCCCCTGAACACTGAAGCTTTCTTT; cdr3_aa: CSVAVNPLNTEAFF
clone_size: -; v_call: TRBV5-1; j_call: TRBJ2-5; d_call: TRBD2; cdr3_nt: TGCGCCAGCAGCTTATTAGCGGGAGATTGGGAGACCCAGTACTTC; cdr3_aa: CASSLLAGDWETQYF